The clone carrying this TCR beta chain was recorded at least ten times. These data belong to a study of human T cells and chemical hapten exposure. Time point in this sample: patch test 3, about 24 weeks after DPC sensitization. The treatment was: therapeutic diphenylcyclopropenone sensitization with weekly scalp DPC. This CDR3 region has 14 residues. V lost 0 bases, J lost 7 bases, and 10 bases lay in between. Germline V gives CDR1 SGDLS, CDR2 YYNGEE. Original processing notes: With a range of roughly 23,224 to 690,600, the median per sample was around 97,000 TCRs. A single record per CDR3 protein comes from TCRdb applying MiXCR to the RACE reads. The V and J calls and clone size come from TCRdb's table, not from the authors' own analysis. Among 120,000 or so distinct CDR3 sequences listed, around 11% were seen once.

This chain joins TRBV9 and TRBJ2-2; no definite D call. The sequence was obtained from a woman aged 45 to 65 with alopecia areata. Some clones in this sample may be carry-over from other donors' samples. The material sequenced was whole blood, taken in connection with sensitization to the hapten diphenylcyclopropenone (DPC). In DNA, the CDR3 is TGTGCCAGCAGCGTAGAACCGAAGGGCGGGGAGCTGTTTTTT. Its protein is CASSVEPKGGELFF.